This TCR beta chain was observed in a study of T cell changes during pregnancy in multiple sclerosis. Trimming removed 2 bases from V and 3 bases from J, with 26 bases in between. CDR1 and CDR2 from the germline V gene are LNHNV and YYDKDF (reference sequence). The CDR3 runs to 20 residues. TCRdb's copy holds only in-frame clones and misses some; the assay was immunoSEQ multiplex PCR. The table lists 50,000 or so clones, approximately 94% of them singletons, with around 0.31% in the top ten. This material consisted of CD4+ T cells from peripheral blood mononuclear cells, taken in the third trimester of pregnancy. The V and J genes are TRBV15 and TRBJ1-5; possible D gene TRBD1, 5 bases. The receptor's source is a female donor with multiple sclerosis, enrolled in a pregnancy study. CDR3 coding DNA: TGTGCCACCAGCAGAAATCCTGGGGCGACCCCAGTACTACCCAATCAGCCCCAGCATTTT. Translated: CATSRNPGATPVLPNQPQHF.